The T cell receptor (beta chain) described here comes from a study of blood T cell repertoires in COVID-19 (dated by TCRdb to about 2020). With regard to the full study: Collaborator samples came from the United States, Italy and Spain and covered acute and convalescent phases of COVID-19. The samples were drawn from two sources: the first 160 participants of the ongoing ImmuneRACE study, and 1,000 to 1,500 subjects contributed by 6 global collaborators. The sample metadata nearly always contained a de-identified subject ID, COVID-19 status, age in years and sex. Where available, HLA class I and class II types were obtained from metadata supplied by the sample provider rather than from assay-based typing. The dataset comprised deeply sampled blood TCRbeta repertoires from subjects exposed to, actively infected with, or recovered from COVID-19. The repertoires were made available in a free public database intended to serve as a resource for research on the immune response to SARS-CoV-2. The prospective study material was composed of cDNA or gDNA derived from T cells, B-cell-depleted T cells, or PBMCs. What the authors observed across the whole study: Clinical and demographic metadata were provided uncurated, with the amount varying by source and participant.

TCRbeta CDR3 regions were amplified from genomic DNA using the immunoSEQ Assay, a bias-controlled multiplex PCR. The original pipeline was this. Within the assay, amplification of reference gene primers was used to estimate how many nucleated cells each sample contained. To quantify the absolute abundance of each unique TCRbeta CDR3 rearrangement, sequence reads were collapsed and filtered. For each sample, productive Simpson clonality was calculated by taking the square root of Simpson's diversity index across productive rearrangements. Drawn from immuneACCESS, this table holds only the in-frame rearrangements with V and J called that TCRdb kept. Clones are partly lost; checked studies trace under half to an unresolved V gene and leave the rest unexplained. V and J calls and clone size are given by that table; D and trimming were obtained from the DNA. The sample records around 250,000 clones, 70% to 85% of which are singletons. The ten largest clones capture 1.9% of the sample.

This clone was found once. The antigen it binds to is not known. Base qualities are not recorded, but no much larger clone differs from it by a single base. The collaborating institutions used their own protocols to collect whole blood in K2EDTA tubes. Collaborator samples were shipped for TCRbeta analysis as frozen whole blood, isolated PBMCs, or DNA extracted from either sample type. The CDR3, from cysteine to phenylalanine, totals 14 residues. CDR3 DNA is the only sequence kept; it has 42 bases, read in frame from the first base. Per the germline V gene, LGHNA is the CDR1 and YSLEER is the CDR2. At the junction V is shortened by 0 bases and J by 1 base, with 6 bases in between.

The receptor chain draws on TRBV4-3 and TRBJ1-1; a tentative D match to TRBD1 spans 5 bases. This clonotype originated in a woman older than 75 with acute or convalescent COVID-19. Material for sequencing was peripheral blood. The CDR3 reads CASSQEQGNTEAFF. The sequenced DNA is TGCGCCAGCAGCCAAGAGCAGGGGAACACTGAAGCTTTCTTT.